A single sample gave rise to the 15 T cell receptor beta chains below, sequenced in a study of control samples from healthy donors and cancer patients. Assay: immunoSEQ multiplex PCR; the TCRdb copy retains only in-frame clones and omits some. This sample yields 150,000 to 200,000 clones, of which 75% to 95% are seen a single time; around 2.2% belongs to the top ten. The sample consisted of blood. These receptors were collected from a woman between 40 and 55 years old in good health.

V gene TRBV5-4 combines with J gene TRBJ2-7; perhaps D is TRBD1 or TRBD2 (6 bases each). CDR3 size: 14 residues. Trimming pared 0 bases from V and 2 bases from J, leaving 9 bases between. Germline-derived CDR1 and CDR2 are SGHNT and YYREEE (reference sequence). The CDR3 sequence is CASSLAGATYEQYF. The CDR3 nucleotides read TGTGCCAGCAGCTTGGCGGGGGCCACCTACGAGCAGTACTTC.

This chain links TRBV3-1 (or the pseudogene TRBV3-2) with TRBJ2-7, with D possibly being TRBD1 or TRBD2 (5 bases each). The CDR3 is made up of 16 amino acids. Trimming shortened V by 4 bases and J by 2 bases, and 18 bases separated the two germline ends. Germline V gene sequence: CDR1 LGHDT, CDR2 YNNKEL (reference sequence). CDR3 DNA: TGTGCCAGCAGCCGGAGAACGGGGCTAAAGACCTACGAGCAGTACTTC. Its protein is CASSRRTGLKTYEQYF.

The genes are TRBV5-6 and TRBJ2-3, with 8 positions matching TRBD2. V was clipped by 0 bases and J by 1 base; unmatched bases: 1. There are 15 residues in the CDR3. Germline CDR1 and CDR2: SGHDT and YYEEEE. This chain's CDR3 is CASSLDSGGTDTQYF. DNA for the CDR3: TGTGCCAGCAGCTTGGATAGCGGGGGCACAGATACGCAGTATTTT.

The chain uses TRBV10-3 and TRBJ2-2; D uncertain. Trimming shortened V by 0 bases and J by 0 bases, and 5 bases separated the two germline ends. Germline loops: CDR1 ENHRY, CDR2 SYGVKD. The CDR3 contains 15 residues. The CDR3 region is CAISESTANTGELFF. The DNA of the CDR3 is TGTGCCATCAGTGAGTCGACGGCGAACACCGGGGAGCTGTTTTTT.

This clone has only one observation. The chain carries TRBV5-4 and TRBJ2-1; 9 bases fit TRBD1. CDR1 is SGHNT and CDR2 is YYREEE in the germline V gene (reference sequence). The CDR3 runs 17 residues. The J segment lost 7 bases and the V segment lost 4 bases, leaving 15 bases of the junction unmatched. The CDR3 region has the DNA TGTGCCAGCAGCCTGGGACAGGGCGGAAGTCTTAAGAATGAGCAGTTCTTC. Protein sequence: CASSLGQGGSLKNEQFF.

The chain joins TRBV20-1 to TRBJ2-5; D is ambiguous. Germline V CDR1 and CDR2: DFQATT, SNEGSKA (reference sequence). The CDR3 is 11 residues long. V was cut by 7 bases and J by 5 bases, with 11 bases left in between. The CDR3 sequence is CSVPRSETQYF. The CDR3, as DNA: TGCAGTGTTCCGCGTTCGGAGACCCAGTACTTC.

The rearrangement joins TRBV12-3 or TRBV12-4 to TRBJ2-5; the D is unclear. With 6 bases removed from V and 2 bases from J, the gap between germline ends came to 4 bases. The CDR3 is 11 amino acids. The CDR3 is CASSTQETQYF. The CDR3 nucleotides read TGTGCCAGCAGCACACAAGAGACCCAGTACTTC.

This rearrangement joins TRBV9 to TRBJ1-1, with 11 bases lining up with TRBD1. Per germline, CDR1 SGDLS and CDR2 YYNGEE. Trimming took 4 bases from V and 0 from J; bases not matched to a gene: 8. This CDR3 region has 17 residues. The CDR3 is CASSPGTGGSLNTEAFF. CDR3 in DNA: TGTGCCAGCAGCCCCGGGACAGGGGGATCGTTGAACACTGAAGCTTTCTTT. Combining the CDR3 with reference TRBV9 and TRBJ1-1 gives the whole variable domain DSGVTQTPKHLITATGQRVTLRCSPRSGDLSVYWYQQSLDQGLQFLIQYYNGEERAKGNILERFSAQQFPDLHSELNLSSLELGDSALYFCASSPGTGGSLNTEAFFGQGTRLTVV.

The chain recombines TRBV24-1 with TRBJ2-5, with no clear D. Germline V CDR1 and CDR2: KGHDR, SFDVKD. CDR3 length: 13 residues. V gave up 4 bases and J gave up 0 bases, with 5 bases separating them. The CDR3 nucleotides read TGTGCCACCAGTGACACGTACCAAGAGACCCAGTACTTC. This codes for CATSDTYQETQYF.

This clone was observed a single time. The chain uses TRBV20-1 and TRBJ1-2, with 8 bases that match TRBD1. With V trimmed by 6 bases and J by 8 bases, 5 bases remained unmatched. CDR3 length: 11 amino acids. Germline CDR1 reads DFQATT; CDR2 reads SNEGSKA (reference sequence). CDR3 sequence reads: CSAQGAKGYTF. The CDR3, as DNA: TGCAGTGCCCAGGGGGCCAAGGGCTACACCTTC.

This chain joins TRBV5-4 and TRBJ2-7, with TRBD1 identical over 10 bases. The CDR3 runs to 15 residues. Germline V gives CDR1 SGHNT, CDR2 YYREEE (reference sequence). The V gene end was trimmed by 2 bases and the J gene end by 3 bases; junction bases not matched to a gene: 5. CDR3 loop: CASSFPGQGSYEQYF. CDR3 coding DNA: TGTGCCAGCAGCTTCCCGGGACAGGGGAGCTACGAGCAGTACTTC.

The J gene is TRBJ1-1, the V gene TRBV4-1, with TRBD1 matching over 11 bases. J was trimmed by 0 bases and V by 3 bases; bases with no gene match: 9. This CDR3 is built from 18 residues. Germline CDR1 and CDR2: MGHRA and YSYEKL. Written as DNA, the CDR3 is TGCGCCAGCAGCCAGACAAAGGACAGGGGGCTCCTGAACACTGAAGCTTTCTTT. Amino acid sequence: CASSQTKDRGLLNTEAFF.

CDR3 nucleotides: TGTGCTAGTGCCGACAGGGGTGATCAGCCCCAGCATTTT. It is translated as CASADRGDQPQHF. The chain links TRBV12-5 to TRBJ1-5; 8 bases line up with TRBD1. Germline V gene lookup returns CDR1 LGHNT and CDR2 FRNRAP. The CDR3 totals 13 residues. The V and J ends lost 7 bases and 5 bases, in that order; junction bases with no gene match: 4.

V gene TRBV11-2 combines with J gene TRBJ1-6; D is unresolved. V dropped 5 bases and J dropped 8 bases, with 10 bases sitting between them. This CDR3 has 13 amino acids. Germline V lookup: CDR1 SGHAT, CDR2 FQNNGV. Here the CDR3 DNA reads TGTGCCAGCAGCCTTACCGATTATTCACCCCTCCACTTT. Protein product: CASSLTDYSPLHF.

The CDR3 loop reads CASSPGPGGRMNTEAFF. DNA of the CDR3: TGTGCCAGCAGCCCCGGTCCGGGGGGCCGGATGAACACTGAAGCTTTCTTT. This sequence joins TRBV7-2 and TRBJ1-1, with TRBD1 as a possible D gene (6 bases). Germline loops: CDR1 SGHTA, CDR2 FQGNSA. V was shortened by 5 bases and J by 0 bases, with 19 bases between the two germline ends. The CDR3 has 17 amino acids.